The rows below give T cell receptor beta chains drawn from one sample of a study of T cell repertoires in cytomegalovirus infection. TCRdb reprocessed the reads with MiXCR, giving one entry per CDR3 protein. The table includes roughly 320,000 distinct CDR3 sequences, roughly 9.5% detected once. The source material was PBMCs. The origin of the receptors is a human donor in good health (CMV status not recorded). Some clones in this sample may be carry-over from other donors' samples. Each CDR3 is given with its conserved first and last residue. The D gene is left open where the match is weak. The size of a clone is reported for some rows only, either as once, few or many, or as a class for expanded clones.

cdr3_aa cdr3_nt clone_size j_call d_call v_call
CASSLRVIQETQYF TGTGCCAGCAGCTTAAGGGTCATCCAAGAGACCCAGTACTTC many TRBJ2-5 - TRBV7-8
CASSPSWGGIDTQYF TGTGCCAGCAGCCCAAGTTGGGGGGGAATAGATACGCAGTATTTT - TRBJ2-3 TRBD2 TRBV27
CASSQRGWDNEQFF TGCGCCAGCAGCCAGAGGGGATGGGACAATGAGCAGTTCTTC few TRBJ2-1 - TRBV4-3
CASSWASGSTDTQYF TGTGCCAGCAGTTGGGCTAGCGGGAGCACGGATACGCAGTATTTT many TRBJ2-3 TRBD2 TRBV12-3/TRBV12-4
CASSPRNLAGGAREQFF TGTGCCAGCAGTCCCCGGAACCTAGCGGGTGGGGCAAGAGAGCAGTTCTTC - TRBJ2-1 TRBD2 TRBV6-2/TRBV6-3
CASSPLASSTDTQYF TGTGCCAGCAGTCCGCTAGCTTCTTCCACAGATACGCAGTATTTT few TRBJ2-3 - TRBV6-6
CASSKDTGTGAKNIQYF TGTGCCAGCAGTAAAGATACCGGGACAGGGGCCAAAAACATTCAGTACTTC many TRBJ2-4 TRBD1 TRBV7-2
CASSGGTGSYGYTF TGTGCCAGCAGTGGGGGGACAGGCAGCTATGGCTACACCTTC few TRBJ1-2 TRBD1 TRBV27
CASSLTGDQDTF TGTGCCAGCAGTTTGACAGGGGATCAGGACACCTTC once TRBJ1-2 TRBD1 TRBV28
CASSWPQTRASDAGTDTQYF TGTGCCAGCAGCTGGCCCCAAACTAGGGCTAGCGATGCTGGCACAGATACGCAGTATTTT - TRBJ2-3 - TRBV11-2
CASSSGGRGLGEGSYEQYF TGTGCCAGCAGTTCGGGCGGTAGAGGACTAGGGGAAGGATCCTACGAGCAGTACTTC - TRBJ2-7 TRBD2 TRBV12-3/TRBV12-4
CASSSGVGTNIQYF TGTGCCAGCAGCTCGGGGGTCGGGACAAACATTCAGTACTTC - TRBJ2-4 - TRBV11-2
CASLSRGLNTEAFF TGTGCCAGCCTCAGCAGGGGACTAAACACTGAAGCTTTCTTT few TRBJ1-1 - TRBV28
CASSEAARATIYF TGTGCCAGCAGTGAAGCTGCTAGGGCCACCATATATTTT many TRBJ1-3 - TRBV2
CASSPLSGAQETQYF TGTGCCAGCAGCCCCCTCAGCGGGGCTCAAGAGACCCAGTACTTC - TRBJ2-5 TRBD2 TRBV6-6
CASGPSMRNQPQHF TGTGCTAGTGGCCCTTCGATGAGAAATCAGCCCCAGCATTTT - TRBJ1-5 - TRBV12-5
CASSLALTSGGHEQYF TGTGCCAGCAGCTTAGCTCTGACTAGCGGGGGACACGAGCAGTACTTC many TRBJ2-7 TRBD2 TRBV7-2
CASSYNLDRGQLFF TGTGCCAGCAGTTACAACCTGGACAGGGGACAACTGTTTTTT few TRBJ1-4 TRBD1 TRBV6-1
CATQANEKLFF TGTGCCACCCAGGCTAATGAAAAACTGTTTTTT - TRBJ1-4 - TRBV6-5
CASSHETGGHRGYTF TGTGCCAGCAGCCACGAGACAGGGGGCCACAGGGGCTACACCTTC many TRBJ1-2 TRBD1 TRBV7-2
CASSLAMPTLPGNTIYF TGTGCCAGCAGCTTAGCGATGCCGACGCTTCCGGGAAACACCATATATTTT - TRBJ1-3 - TRBV7-9
CASSLRRVSYNEQFF TGTGCCAGCAGCTTACGTAGGGTATCCTACAATGAGCAGTTCTTC many TRBJ2-1 - TRBV11-1
CASSWRDNYGYTF TGTGCCAGCAGCTGGAGGGATAACTATGGCTACACCTTC few TRBJ1-2 - TRBV5-6
CAWSEYRLSPLHF TGTGCCTGGAGTGAATACAGGCTTTCACCCCTCCACTTT - TRBJ1-6 - TRBV30
CASSLGTGRVPLHF TGTGCCAGCAGCTTAGGGACAGGGCGAGTACCCCTCCACTTT many TRBJ1-6 TRBD1 TRBV7-2
CASSFSTVRLSSPLHF TGTGCCAGCAGTTTCTCGACAGTCAGGTTGTCTTCACCCCTCCACTTT many TRBJ1-6 - TRBV7-2
CASSLLGGDYGYTF TGTGCCAGCAGCTTGTTAGGGGGAGACTATGGCTACACCTTC - TRBJ1-2 - TRBV5-6
CSATGVETYEQYF TGCAGTGCTACGGGAGTTGAGACCTACGAGCAGTACTTC - TRBJ2-7 - TRBV20-1
CASSPPNRGRNTEAFF TGTGCCAGCAGCCCGCCAAACAGGGGGAGGAACACTGAAGCTTTCTTT few TRBJ1-1 TRBD1 TRBV5-4
CASSPPWGRTGNYNEQFF TGTGCCAGCAGCCCCCCGTGGGGGAGGACAGGGAACTACAATGAGCAGTTCTTC many TRBJ2-1 TRBD1 TRBV7-2
CASGQGLDNSPLHF TGTGCCAGCGGACAGGGGCTCGATAATTCACCCCTCCACTTT many TRBJ1-6 TRBD1 TRBV19
CASSFTDTYEQYF TGTGCCAGCAGCTTTACAGACACCTACGAGCAGTACTTC few TRBJ2-7 - TRBV7-9
CASQRRSSYEQYF TGTGCCAGCCAGCGGCGGAGCTCCTACGAGCAGTACTTC - TRBJ2-7 - TRBV7-9
CASSDQGLSGNTIYF TGTGCCAGCAGCGATCAGGGCCTCTCTGGAAACACCATATATTTT few TRBJ1-3 - TRBV7-6
CATAQGASNEKLFF TGTGCCACCGCCCAGGGGGCTTCGAATGAAAAACTGTTTTTT few TRBJ1-4 TRBD1 TRBV10-3
CSAPGQWENTIYF TGCAGTGCCCCGGGACAGTGGGAAAACACCATATATTTT - TRBJ1-3 TRBD1 TRBV20-1
CASSPGSPAEAFF TGTGCCAGCAGCCCAGGTTCCCCAGCTGAAGCTTTCTTT - TRBJ1-1 - TRBV9